This T cell receptor (beta chain) was documented in a study of blood T cell repertoires in COVID-19. The table lists this clone with a few counts. Data came from immunoSEQ multiplex PCR; TCRdb stores just in-frame clones and leaves some out. The table includes approximately 76,000 clones, around 80% detected once. The CDR3 loop spans 13 amino acids. Per germline, CDR1 SGHRS and CDR2 YFSETQ. Trimming removed 0 bases from V and 5 bases from J, with 9 bases in between. The specimen sequenced was peripheral blood. This sequence was found in an elderly man with active or convalescent COVID-19. The V call is TRBV5-1, the J call TRBJ2-7; D is uncertain. CDR3 protein: CASSLGAKHEQYF. CDR3 sequence (DNA): TGCGCCAGCAGCTTGGGCGCCAAGCACGAGCAGTACTTC.